One and the same sample provided the 11 T cell receptor beta chains below, sequenced in a study of cytotoxic CD8 clonotypes in ibrutinib-treated CLL. Sequencing was performed with immunoSEQ multiplex PCR; in TCRdb, only in-frame clones are kept and a portion is missing. The sample holds about 330,000 clones, around 66% seen once. Sequencing used PBMCs, obtained after 36 months of ibrutinib treatment. The source is a human donor with chronic lymphocytic leukemia.

The V and J genes are TRBV7-6 and TRBJ2-7; D is perhaps TRBD2 (5 bases). Per the germline V gene, CDR1 is SGHVS and CDR2 is FNYEAQ. This CDR3 has 13 amino acids. The germline V and J ends were trimmed by 4 bases and 3 bases, with 10 bases remaining between them. This CDR3 reads CASSSRRNYEQYF. The CDR3, as DNA: TGTGCCAGCAGCTCCCGGAGGAACTACGAGCAGTACTTC.

The chain recombines TRBV2 with TRBJ2-7, with 7 bases aligning to TRBD1. The CDR3 is 14 amino acids. With 4 bases clipped from V and 6 bases from J, the junction kept 9 bases outside the gene matches. Germline V lookup: CDR1 SNHLY, CDR2 FYNNEI. The CDR3 DNA is TGTGCCAGCAGTGGACAGGGTTCGACGTTCGAGCAGTACTTC. This gives the protein CASSGQGSTFEQYF.

V gene TRBV7-2 combines with J gene TRBJ1-2; TRBD1 aligns across 12 bases. V gave up 5 bases and J gave up 2 bases; unmatched junction bases: 12. CDR3 length equals 18 residues. Germline CDR1 is SGHTA and CDR2 is FQGNSA. CDR3 sequence (DNA): TGTGCCAGCAGCAAAGCCGGGACAGGGGGCCCATCGAACTATGGCTACACCTTC. As protein: CASSKAGTGGPSNYGYTF.

This clone occurred a few times. The chain employs TRBV20-1 and TRBJ2-2; D not certain. CDR1 is DFQATT and CDR2 is SNEGSKA in the germline V gene (reference sequence). The ends were cut back, 0 bases at V and 8 bases at J, with 4 bases in the middle. CDR3 length: 11 amino acids. This CDR3 reads CSARDTGELFF. In DNA form, the CDR3 reads TGCAGTGCTAGAGATACAGGGGAGCTGTTTTTT.

This clone was seen a few times. The V gene is TRBV6-1, the J gene TRBJ1-6; no reliable D call. Trimming took 3 bases from V and 7 from J, leaving 13 bases between them. Looked up from germline, CDR1 is MNHNS and CDR2 is SASEGT. The CDR3 spans 15 residues. The CDR3: CASSDGVRFNSPLHF. The CDR3 DNA follows: TGTGCCAGCAGTGATGGCGTCAGATTCAATTCACCCCTCCACTTT.

The chain links TRBV4-1 to TRBJ1-2; possible D gene TRBD1, 5 bases. V lost 3 bases to trimming and J lost 3 bases, with 11 bases between them. CDR1 is MGHRA and CDR2 is YSYEKL in the germline V gene. The length of the CDR3 is 14 residues. The CDR3 loop is CASSQVGAYYGYTF. CDR3 nucleotides: TGCGCCAGCAGCCAGGTCGGGGCTTACTATGGCTACACCTTC.

J is TRBJ1-2 and V is TRBV4-1, with TRBD1 identical over 9 bases. The germline V gene encodes CDR1 MGHRA and CDR2 YSYEKL. Trimming at V came to 4 bases and at J to 12 bases, leaving 15 bases not matched to a gene. The CDR3 sequence is 15 residues long. The CDR3 spells CASSPQGAPTLGNTF. The CDR3 region has the DNA TGCGCCAGCAGCCCACAGGGGGCGCCGACTTTAGGAAACACCTTC.

V gene TRBV18 combines with J gene TRBJ2-3; D ambiguous. The germline CDR1 and CDR2 sequences are KGHSH and LQKENI. V was pared by 2 bases and J by 0 bases, with 9 bases between. CDR3 length: 15 residues. The CDR3 nucleotides read TGTGCCAGCTCACCATTCGCCACCAGCACAGATACGCAGTATTTT. This codes for CASSPFATSTDTQYF.

The chain recombines TRBV29-1 with TRBJ2-1, with D unclear. The CDR3 is 12 amino acids. V was cut by 3 bases and J by 5 bases, with 8 bases left in between. Germline V lookup: CDR1 SQVTM, CDR2 ANQGSEA. The CDR3 DNA is TGCAGCGTTGACCCGGGCAACAATGAGCAGTTCTTC. It codes for CSVDPGNNEQFF.

This clone has ten or more counts. This chain joins TRBV27 and TRBJ2-7, with 7 bases fitting TRBD2. CDR1 is MNHEY, CDR2 SMNVEV, per germline (reference sequence). This CDR3 contains 13 residues. Germline trimming cut 2 bases from V and 5 bases from J; bases unmatched to any gene: 3. The CDR3 spells CASSLREGNEQYF. In DNA form, the CDR3 reads TGTGCCAGCAGTTTAAGGGAGGGCAACGAGCAGTACTTC.

This clone was seen more than once but under ten times. This chain's CDR3 is CASSPLTTGKTYEQYF. The DNA for the CDR3 is TGTGCCAGCAGTCCCCTCACGACAGGCAAGACCTACGAGCAGTACTTC. The chain couples TRBV27 to TRBJ2-7; D perhaps matches TRBD1 (6 bases). The V gene lost 5 bases and the J gene lost 2 bases, with 19 bases spanning the gap. The CDR3 spans 16 residues. Germline V CDR1 and CDR2: MNHEY, SMNVEV (reference sequence).